The text below deals with one TCR beta chain. Its antigen remains unidentified. These data come from a study of T cells after yellow fever vaccination. Overall study results and limits: The CD4 compartment and the CD8 compartment contained a small share of clonotypes in common.

V was pared by 6 bases and J by 4 bases, with 8 bases of the junction left unmatched. This CDR3 spans 16 amino acids. The TCR cDNA carried a universal primer site and UMIs from 5'RACE template switching. TCRdb redid the calling of the 5' RACE reads with MiXCR, one entry per CDR3 protein. The data show 550,000 or so distinct CDR3 sequences, roughly 21% seen once. This sequence originates from a man under 40 who received the YFV17D yellow fever vaccine. The source was PBMCs, collected 15 days after the yellow fever booster vaccination. The J gene is TRBJ2-1, the V gene TRBV12-3 or TRBV12-4; 11 nucleotides line up with TRBD2. The CDR3: CASSIYGTSGYNEQFF. CDR3 nucleotide sequence: TGTGCCAGCAGCATATACGGGACTAGCGGTTACAATGAGCAGTTCTTC.